The entry below gives a single T cell receptor (beta chain) sequence along with its context. What it binds is unknown. These data originate in a study of cytomegalovirus exposure and HLA in healthy donors. The CDR3 totals 13 residues. Germline V CDR1 and CDR2: MDHEN, SYDVKM. Trimming pared 7 bases from V and 3 bases from J, leaving 12 bases between. Study findings and constraints: Among the CMV-associated chains, a few were confirmed in vitro as specific for CMV antigens. Association with HLA alleles at 0.05 false discovery rate was found for 15,000 to 20,000 TCR beta sequences in a later analysis. Analyses of presence/absence relied on an assumption of roughly uniform sequencing depth across donors. Productive status was seen about 87% or about 30% of the time for most TCR beta V segments in an earlier analysis.

Both 60 Vbeta primers and 13 Jbeta primers went into the PCR. Using immunoSEQ multiplex PCR, the repertoire was profiled, and TCRdb retains in-frame clones only, with some absent. The sample has 200,000 or so clones; 70% to 80% are singletons. This clonotype was sampled from a woman under 40 in good health and CMV-seropositive. Sequenced: PBMCs. The V gene is TRBV28, the J gene TRBJ1-1; a possible D gene is TRBD1 (6 bases). CDR3 in amino acids: CASTSQGYTEAFF. In DNA, the CDR3 is TGTGCCAGCACTAGTCAGGGGTACACTGAAGCTTTCTTT.